Sequencing of this T cell receptor (beta chain) was carried out in a study of blood T cell repertoires in COVID-19. Study-level information: Acute and convalescent COVID-19 specimens originated in the United States, Italy and Spain. PBMCs, B-cell-depleted T cells, or T cells were the source of the cDNA or gDNA that made up the material.

Enrollment of patients from Seattle took place during active infection, with longitudinal follow-up. In the original analysis: The authors estimated nucleated cell counts from reference gene primer amplification. The method was immunoSEQ multiplex PCR; TCRdb's version includes in-frame clones alone and lacks a portion of them. The V and J calls and the clone size are those of that table, but D and trimming were determined from the DNA. This table has about 130,000 clones, 85% to 90% appearing once. The CDR3 is 15 amino acids. CDR1 and CDR2 from the germline V gene are MGHRA and YSYEKL. V was cut by 4 bases and J by 5 bases, with 17 bases left in between.

The clonotype comes from a man in his sixties with COVID-19, enrolled during active disease. Source material: peripheral blood. The chain combines TRBV4-1 with TRBJ1-1; the D gene is possibly TRBD1 (6 bases). The CDR3 DNA reads TGCGCCAGCAGCCCTCCTACCAGGGGAGGGACTGAAGCTTTCTTT. The encoded protein is CASSPPTRGGTEAFF.